Shown below are 13 T cell receptor beta chains from a single sample sequenced in a study of T cell repertoires in cytomegalovirus infection. Antigens for these TCRs are unknown. TCRdb reanalysed the reads using MiXCR and keeps one entry per CDR3 protein. The data hold some 900,000 distinct CDR3 sequences, with around a third observed a single time. The sample was cultured CD8+ T cells from PBMCs, taken from culture after CMV antigen stimulation. These receptor sequences come from a human donor in good health (CMV status not recorded). Some clones in this sample may be carry-over from other donors' samples.

The J gene is TRBJ1-1, the V gene TRBV29-1; D call uncertain. CDR1 and CDR2 from the germline V gene are SQVTM and ANQGSEA. This CDR3 region has 11 residues. CDR3 amino acids: CSTQVNTEAFF. In DNA, the CDR3 is TGCAGTACTCAAGTGAACACTGAAGCTTTCTTT.

The chain employs TRBV19 and TRBJ2-1; D possibly corresponds to TRBD2 (6 bases). V lost 5 bases and J 6 bases, leaving 11 bases between the germline ends. Per the germline V gene, CDR1 is LNHDA and CDR2 is SQIVND (reference sequence). The CDR3 length is 13 residues. The CDR3 nucleotides are TGTGCCAGTAGTTCCACAGCGGGCAATGAGCAGTTCTTC. Translated, it gives CASSSTAGNEQFF.

The gene calls are TRBV27 and TRBJ2-5, with 8 bases that match TRBD1. Germline assignment: CDR1 MNHEY and CDR2 SMNVEV (reference sequence). The CDR3 runs to 14 residues. Germline trimming cut 6 bases from V and 1 base from J; bases unmatched to any gene: 4. CDR3 amino acids: CASRRTGRQETQYF. For the CDR3, the DNA is TGTGCCAGCAGGCGGACAGGGCGCCAAGAGACCCAGTACTTC.

The chain employs TRBV2 and TRBJ2-7, with D maybe TRBD1 (6 bases). The CDR3 totals 18 residues. Germline values: CDR1 SNHLY, CDR2 FYNNEI. Trimming pared 2 bases from V and 3 bases from J, leaving 23 bases between. CDR3 DNA: TGTGCCAGCAGTGAAAGGCATATTTCAGACAGGACGCTCTACGAGCAGTACGTC. Amino acid sequence: CASSERHISDRTLYEQYV.

This clonotype was seen only a few times. J is TRBJ1-1 and V is TRBV6-2 or TRBV6-3, with TRBD1 matching 7 bases. The CDR3 contains 16 residues. The V gene's germline CDR1 is MNHEY and CDR2 SVGEGT. With 5 bases clipped from V and 0 bases from J, the junction kept 9 bases outside the gene matches. DNA of the CDR3: TGTGCCAGCAGTACGTACGGGACAGTCATGAACACTGAAGCTTTCTTT. It specifies CASSTYGTVMNTEAFF.

The chain uses TRBV7-8 and TRBJ2-7; the D is unclear. The CDR3 contains 11 residues. The germline V gene has CDR1 SGHVS and CDR2 FQNEAQ. In DNA, the CDR3 is TGTGCTACGGTGGTGCGGAACGAGCAGTACTTC. Encoded protein: CATVVRNEQYF.

The V and J genes are TRBV9 and TRBJ1-2, with 10 bases identical to TRBD1. V dropped 0 bases and J dropped 4; count of bases not matched to a gene: 9. Germline V gene lookup returns CDR1 SGDLS and CDR2 YYNGEE. The CDR3 has 17 amino acids. The CDR3 reads CASSVERDRGASYGYTF. The DNA for the CDR3 is TGTGCCAGCAGCGTAGAGCGGGACAGGGGTGCGTCCTATGGCTACACCTTC.

This clonotype was observed a few times. The chain recombines TRBV12-3 or TRBV12-4 with TRBJ1-5, with D unclear. The length of the CDR3 is 14 residues. Trimming took off 3 bases at V and 5 bases at J, with 11 bases between the two ends. DNA for the CDR3: TGTGCCAGCAGTTTCGAAACCTCGGATCAGCCCCAGCATTTT. It specifies CASSFETSDQPQHF.

The chain joins TRBV9 to TRBJ1-1; D unresolved. Per the germline V gene, CDR1 is SGDLS and CDR2 is YYNGEE. V was shortened by 1 base and J by 4 bases, with 14 bases between the two germline ends. The CDR3 extends over 15 amino acids. CDR3 sequence reads: CASSVRGAGGTEAFF. DNA for the CDR3: TGTGCCAGCAGCGTACGGGGTGCGGGCGGCACTGAAGCTTTCTTT.

This sequence joins TRBV7-2 and TRBJ2-3; D unresolved. The CDR3 totals 14 residues. Trimming stripped 4 bases from V and 4 bases from J, with 12 bases between. Germline V CDR1 and CDR2: SGHTA, FQGNSA. Written as DNA, the CDR3 is TGTGCCAGCAGCTACCCCGCGGTTTCAGATACGCAGTATTTT. Translated: CASSYPAVSDTQYF.

This clonotype has a handful of counts. The V call is TRBV5-6, the J call TRBJ2-6; the D is unclear. V shed 2 bases and J shed 0 bases, with 15 bases lying between them. The CDR3 sequence is 18 residues long. Looked up from germline, CDR1 is SGHDT and CDR2 is YYEEEE. This CDR3 is CASSLPRGIRSGANVLTF. DNA of the CDR3: TGTGCCAGCAGCTTACCTCGAGGCATACGCTCTGGGGCCAACGTCCTGACTTTC. Filled out from reference TRBV5-6 and TRBJ2-6, the complete variable domain reads DAGVTQSPTHLIKTRGQQVTLRCSPKSGHDTVSWYQQALGQGPQFIFQYYEEEERQRGNFPDRFSGHQFPNYSSELNVNALLLGDSALYLCASSLPRGIRSGANVLTFGAGSRLTVL.

V is TRBV28 and J is TRBJ2-2, with a tentative D call TRBD1 (6 bases). The CDR3 has 14 residues. CDR1 is MDHEN and CDR2 is SYDVKM in the germline V gene. Trimming took 8 bases from V and 0 from J, leaving 10 bases between them. CDR3: CASGDTSNTGELFF. CDR3 sequence (DNA): TGTGCCAGCGGGGACACTTCGAACACCGGGGAGCTGTTTTTT.

Comments on this clonotype: Possible read error: a much larger clone is one base away. The genes are TRBV6-2 or TRBV6-3 and TRBJ2-2; no firm D call. This CDR3 is built from 12 residues. Germline V gene sequence: CDR1 MNHEY, CDR2 SVGEGT. Trimming pared 8 bases from V and 1 base from J, leaving 5 bases between. CDR3 nucleotide sequence: TGTGCCAGCGAGGAGAACACCGGGGAGCTGTTTTTT. This gives the protein CASEENTGELFF.